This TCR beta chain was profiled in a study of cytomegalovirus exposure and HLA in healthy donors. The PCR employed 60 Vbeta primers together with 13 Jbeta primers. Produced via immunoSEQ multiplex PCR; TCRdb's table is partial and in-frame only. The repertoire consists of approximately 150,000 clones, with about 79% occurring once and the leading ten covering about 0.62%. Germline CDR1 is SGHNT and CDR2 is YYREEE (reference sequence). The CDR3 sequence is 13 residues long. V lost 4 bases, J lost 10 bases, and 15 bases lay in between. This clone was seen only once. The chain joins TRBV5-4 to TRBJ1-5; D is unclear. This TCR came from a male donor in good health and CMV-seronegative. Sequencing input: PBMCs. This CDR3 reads CASSLGGTSPQHF. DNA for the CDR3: TGTGCCAGCAGCCTGGGAGGTACCAGCCCCCAGCATTTT.